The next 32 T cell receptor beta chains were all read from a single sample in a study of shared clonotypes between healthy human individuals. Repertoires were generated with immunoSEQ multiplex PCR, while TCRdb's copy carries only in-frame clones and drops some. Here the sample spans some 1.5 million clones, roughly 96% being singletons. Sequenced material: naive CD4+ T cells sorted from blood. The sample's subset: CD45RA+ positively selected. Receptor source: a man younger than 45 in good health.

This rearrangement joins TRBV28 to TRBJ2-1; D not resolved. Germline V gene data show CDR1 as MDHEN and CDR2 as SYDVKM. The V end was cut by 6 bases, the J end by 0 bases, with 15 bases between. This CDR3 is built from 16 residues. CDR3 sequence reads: CASSPPGLASYNEQFF. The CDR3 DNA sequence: TGTGCCAGCAGCCCTCCTGGGTTGGCCTCCTACAATGAGCAGTTCTTC.

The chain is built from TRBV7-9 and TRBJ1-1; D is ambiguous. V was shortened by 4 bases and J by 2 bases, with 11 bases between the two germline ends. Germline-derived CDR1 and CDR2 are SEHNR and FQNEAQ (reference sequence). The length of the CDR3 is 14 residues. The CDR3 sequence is CASSWKTDNTEAFF. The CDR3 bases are TGTGCCAGCAGCTGGAAGACGGATAACACTGAAGCTTTCTTT. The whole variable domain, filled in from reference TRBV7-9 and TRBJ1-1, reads DTGVSQNPRHKITKRGQNVTFRCDPISEHNRLYWYRQTLGQGPEFLTYFQNEAQLEKSRLLSDRFSAERPKGSFSTLEIQRTEQGDSAMYLCASSWKTDNTEAFFGQGTRLTVV.

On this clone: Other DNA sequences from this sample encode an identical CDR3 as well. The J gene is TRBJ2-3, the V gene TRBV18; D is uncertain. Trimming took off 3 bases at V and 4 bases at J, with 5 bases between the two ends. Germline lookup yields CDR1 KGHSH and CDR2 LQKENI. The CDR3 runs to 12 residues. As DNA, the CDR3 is TGTGCCAGCTCACCTATTGCAGATACGCAGTATTTT. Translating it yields CASSPIADTQYF.

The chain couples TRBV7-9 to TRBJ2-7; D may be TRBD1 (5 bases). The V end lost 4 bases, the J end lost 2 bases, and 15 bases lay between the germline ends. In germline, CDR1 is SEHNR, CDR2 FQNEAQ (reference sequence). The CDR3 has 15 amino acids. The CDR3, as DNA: TGTGCCAGCAGCTCGCGTGAAGCAGGGCCCTACGAGCAGTACTTC. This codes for CASSSREAGPYEQYF.

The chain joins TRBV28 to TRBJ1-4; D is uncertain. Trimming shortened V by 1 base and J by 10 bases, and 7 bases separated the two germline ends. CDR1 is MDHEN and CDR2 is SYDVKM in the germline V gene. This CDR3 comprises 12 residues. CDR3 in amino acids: CASSLLVGKLFF. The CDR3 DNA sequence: TGTGCCAGCAGTTTATTAGTCGGAAAACTGTTTTTT.

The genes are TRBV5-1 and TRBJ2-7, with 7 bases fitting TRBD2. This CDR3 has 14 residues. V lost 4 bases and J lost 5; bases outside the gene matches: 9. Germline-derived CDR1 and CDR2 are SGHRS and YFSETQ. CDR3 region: CASSPKYRGDEQYF. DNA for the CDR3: TGCGCCAGCAGCCCCAAGTATCGGGGGGACGAGCAGTACTTC.

The CDR3 nucleotides are TGCAGCGTAACGGGTGGTAGCACAGATACGCAGTATTTT. It translates to CSVTGGSTDTQYF. J is TRBJ2-3 and V is TRBV29-1; D is uncertain. The V end was cut by 6 bases, the J end by 0 bases, with 10 bases between. The CDR3 spans 13 residues. Germline CDR1 reads SQVTM; CDR2 reads ANQGSEA.

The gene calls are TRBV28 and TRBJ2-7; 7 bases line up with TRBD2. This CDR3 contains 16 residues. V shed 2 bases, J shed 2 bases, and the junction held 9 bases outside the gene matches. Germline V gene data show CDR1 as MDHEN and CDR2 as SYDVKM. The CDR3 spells CASSLEAWGGTYEQYF. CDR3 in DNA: TGTGCCAGCAGTTTAGAAGCATGGGGAGGGACCTACGAGCAGTACTTC.

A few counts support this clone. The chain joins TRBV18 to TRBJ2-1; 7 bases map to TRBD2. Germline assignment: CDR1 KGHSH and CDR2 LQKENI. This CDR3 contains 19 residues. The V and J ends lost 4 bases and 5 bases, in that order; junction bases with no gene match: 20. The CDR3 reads CASSRRGGSVEVLDNEQFF. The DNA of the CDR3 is TGTGCCAGCTCACGGAGGGGCGGGAGTGTCGAGGTTCTTGACAATGAGCAGTTCTTC.

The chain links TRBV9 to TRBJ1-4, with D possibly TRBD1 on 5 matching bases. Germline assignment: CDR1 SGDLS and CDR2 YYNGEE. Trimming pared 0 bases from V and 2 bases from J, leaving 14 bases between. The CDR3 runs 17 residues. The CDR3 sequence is CASSVGSGLSTNEKLFF. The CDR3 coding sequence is TGTGCCAGCAGCGTAGGATCAGGGTTAAGCACTAATGAAAAACTGTTTTTT.

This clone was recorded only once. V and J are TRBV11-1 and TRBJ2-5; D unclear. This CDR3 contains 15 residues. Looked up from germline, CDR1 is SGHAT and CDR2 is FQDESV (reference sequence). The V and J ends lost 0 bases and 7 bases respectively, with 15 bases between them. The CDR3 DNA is TGTGCCAGCAGCTTAGCCAGAGACTCCGCCGGGACCCAGTACTTC. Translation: CASSLARDSAGTQYF.

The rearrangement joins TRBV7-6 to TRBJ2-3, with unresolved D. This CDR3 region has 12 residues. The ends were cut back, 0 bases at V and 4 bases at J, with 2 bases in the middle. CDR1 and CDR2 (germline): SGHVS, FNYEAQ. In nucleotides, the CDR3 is TGTGCCAGCAGCTTAGCCGCAGATACGCAGTATTTT. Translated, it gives CASSLAADTQYF.

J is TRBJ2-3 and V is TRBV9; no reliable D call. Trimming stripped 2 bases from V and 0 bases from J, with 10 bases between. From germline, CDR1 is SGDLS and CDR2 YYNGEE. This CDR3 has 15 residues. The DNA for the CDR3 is TGTGCCAGCAGCGTCGATATTGGGAGCACAGATACGCAGTATTTT. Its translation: CASSVDIGSTDTQYF.

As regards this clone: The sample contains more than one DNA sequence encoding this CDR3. The CDR3, as DNA: TGCGCCAGCAGCTTGGACAGGGTTGACACTGAAGCTTTCTTT. Translation gives CASSLDRVDTEAFF. The genes are TRBV5-1 and TRBJ1-1; D might be TRBD1 (6 bases). Trimming removed 0 bases at V and 3 bases at J, with 9 bases between. CDR1 is SGHRS and CDR2 is YFSETQ in the germline V gene. The CDR3 spans 14 residues.

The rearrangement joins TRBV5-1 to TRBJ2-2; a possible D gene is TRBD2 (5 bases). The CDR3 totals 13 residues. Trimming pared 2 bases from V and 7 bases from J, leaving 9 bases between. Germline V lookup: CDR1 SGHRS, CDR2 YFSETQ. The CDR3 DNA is TGCGCCAGCAGCTTTGCGGGTGTCGGGGAGCTGTTTTTT. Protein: CASSFAGVGELFF.

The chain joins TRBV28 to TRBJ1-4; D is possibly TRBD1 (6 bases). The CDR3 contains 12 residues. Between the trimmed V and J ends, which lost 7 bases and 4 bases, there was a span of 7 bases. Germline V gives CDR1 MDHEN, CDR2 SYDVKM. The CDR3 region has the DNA TGTGCCAGCACAGGGGATAATGAAAAACTGTTTTTT. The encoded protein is CASTGDNEKLFF. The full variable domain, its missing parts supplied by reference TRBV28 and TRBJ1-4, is DVKVTQSSRYLVKRTGEKVFLECVQDMDHENMFWYRQDPGLGLRLIYFSYDVKMKEKGDIPEGYSVSREKKERFSLILESASTNQTSMYLCASTGDNEKLFFGSGTQLSVL.

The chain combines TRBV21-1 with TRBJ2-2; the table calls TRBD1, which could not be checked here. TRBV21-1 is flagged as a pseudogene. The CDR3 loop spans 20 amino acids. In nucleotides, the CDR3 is TGTGCCAGCAGCAAAGGGGGGACAGGGACCAAAACTTCGAACACCGGGGAGCTGTTTTTT. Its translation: CASSKGGTGTKTSNTGELFF.

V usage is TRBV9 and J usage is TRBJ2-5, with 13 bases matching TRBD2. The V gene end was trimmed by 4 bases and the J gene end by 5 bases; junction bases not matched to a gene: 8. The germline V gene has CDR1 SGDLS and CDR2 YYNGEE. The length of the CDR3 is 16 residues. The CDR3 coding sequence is TGTGCCAGCAGCCCCACTAGCGGGAGGGCCTGGGAGACCCAGTACTTC. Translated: CASSPTSGRAWETQYF.

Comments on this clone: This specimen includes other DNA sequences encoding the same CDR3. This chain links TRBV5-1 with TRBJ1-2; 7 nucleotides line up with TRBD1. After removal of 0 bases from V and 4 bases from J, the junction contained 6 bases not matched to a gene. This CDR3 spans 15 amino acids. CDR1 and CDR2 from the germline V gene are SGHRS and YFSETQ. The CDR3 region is CASSLGQGVSYGYTF. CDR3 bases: TGCGCCAGCAGCTTGGGGCAGGGGGTTTCCTATGGCTACACCTTC.

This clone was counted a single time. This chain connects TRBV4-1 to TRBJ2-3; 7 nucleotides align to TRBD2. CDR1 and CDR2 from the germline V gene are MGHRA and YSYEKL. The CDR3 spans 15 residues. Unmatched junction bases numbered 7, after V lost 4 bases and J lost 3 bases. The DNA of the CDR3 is TGCGCCAGCAGCCGCGGCGGGAGTATGACAGATACGCAGTATTTT. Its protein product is CASSRGGSMTDTQYF.

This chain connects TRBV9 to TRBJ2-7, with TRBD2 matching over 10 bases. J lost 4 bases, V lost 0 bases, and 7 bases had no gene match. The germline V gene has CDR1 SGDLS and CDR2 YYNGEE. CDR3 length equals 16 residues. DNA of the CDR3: TGTGCCAGCAGCGTAGCGAGTAGCGGGAGGTTATACGAGCAGTACTTC. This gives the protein CASSVASSGRLYEQYF.

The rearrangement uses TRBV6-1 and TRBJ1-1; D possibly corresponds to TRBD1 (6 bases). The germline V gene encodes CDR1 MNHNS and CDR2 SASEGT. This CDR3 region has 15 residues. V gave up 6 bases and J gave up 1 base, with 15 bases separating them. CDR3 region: CASRGDGGWNTEAFF. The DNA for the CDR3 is TGTGCCAGCAGGGGGGATGGGGGCTGGAACACTGAAGCTTTCTTT.

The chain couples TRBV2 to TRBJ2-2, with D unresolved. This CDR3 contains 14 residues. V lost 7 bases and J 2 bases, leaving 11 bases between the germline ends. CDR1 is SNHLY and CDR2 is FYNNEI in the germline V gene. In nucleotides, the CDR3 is TGTGCCAGCACCTTTGCACATAACACCGGGGAGCTGTTTTTT. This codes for CASTFAHNTGELFF.

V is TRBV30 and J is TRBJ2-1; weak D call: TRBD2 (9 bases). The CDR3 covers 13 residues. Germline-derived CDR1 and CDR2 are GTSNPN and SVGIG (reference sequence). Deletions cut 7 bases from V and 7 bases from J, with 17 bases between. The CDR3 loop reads CASQGAGGNEQFF. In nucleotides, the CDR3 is TGTGCCTCCCAGGGGGCGGGAGGGAATGAGCAGTTCTTC.

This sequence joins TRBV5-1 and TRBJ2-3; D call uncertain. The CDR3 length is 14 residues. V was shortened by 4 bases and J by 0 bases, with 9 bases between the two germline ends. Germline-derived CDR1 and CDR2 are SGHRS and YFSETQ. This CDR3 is CASSPSWSTDTQYF. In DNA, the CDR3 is TGCGCCAGCAGCCCGTCATGGAGCACAGATACGCAGTATTTT.

The CDR3 bases are TGCGCCAGCACTTTGACCGGAAACACCATATATTTT. Protein: CASTLTGNTIYF. V usage is TRBV10-2 and J usage is TRBJ1-3; D gene ambiguous. The ends were cut back, 7 bases at V and 4 bases at J, with 8 bases in the middle. There are 12 residues in the CDR3. CDR1 is WSHSY, CDR2 SAAADI, per germline.

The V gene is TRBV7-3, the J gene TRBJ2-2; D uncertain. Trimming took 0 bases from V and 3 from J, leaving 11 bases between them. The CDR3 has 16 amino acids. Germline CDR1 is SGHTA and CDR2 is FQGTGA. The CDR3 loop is CASSLTNPGYTGELFF. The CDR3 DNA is TGTGCCAGCAGCTTAACGAATCCAGGCTACACCGGGGAGCTGTTTTTT. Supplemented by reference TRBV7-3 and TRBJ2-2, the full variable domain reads GAGVSQTPSNKVTEKGKYVELRCDPISGHTALYWYRQSLGQGPEFLIYFQGTGAADDSGLPNDRFFAVRPEGSVSTLKIQRTERGDSAVYLCASSLTNPGYTGELFFGEGSRLTVL.

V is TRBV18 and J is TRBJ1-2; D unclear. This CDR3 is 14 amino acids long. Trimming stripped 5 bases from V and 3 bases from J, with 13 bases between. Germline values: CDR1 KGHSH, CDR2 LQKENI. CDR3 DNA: TGTGCCAGCTCAGTTACAGAACGGGACTATGGCTACACCTTC. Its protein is CASSVTERDYGYTF.

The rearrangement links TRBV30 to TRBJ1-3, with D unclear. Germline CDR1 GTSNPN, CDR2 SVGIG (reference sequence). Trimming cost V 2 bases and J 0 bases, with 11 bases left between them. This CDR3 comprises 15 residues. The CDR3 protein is CAWSPHSGSGNTIYF. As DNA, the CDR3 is TGTGCCTGGAGTCCCCATTCGGGCTCTGGAAACACCATATATTTT.

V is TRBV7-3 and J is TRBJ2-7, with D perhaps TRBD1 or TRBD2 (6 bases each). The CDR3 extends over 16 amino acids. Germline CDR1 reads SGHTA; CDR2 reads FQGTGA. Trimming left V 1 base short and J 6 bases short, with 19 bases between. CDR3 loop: CASSLRGLGTSGEQYF. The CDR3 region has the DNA TGTGCCAGCAGCTTAAGGGGGCTCGGGACTTCAGGCGAGCAGTACTTC. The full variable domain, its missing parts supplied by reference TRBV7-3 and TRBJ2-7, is GAGVSQTPSNKVTEKGKYVELRCDPISGHTALYWYRQSLGQGPEFLIYFQGTGAADDSGLPNDRFFAVRPEGSVSTLKIQRTERGDSAVYLCASSLRGLGTSGEQYFGPGTRLTVT.

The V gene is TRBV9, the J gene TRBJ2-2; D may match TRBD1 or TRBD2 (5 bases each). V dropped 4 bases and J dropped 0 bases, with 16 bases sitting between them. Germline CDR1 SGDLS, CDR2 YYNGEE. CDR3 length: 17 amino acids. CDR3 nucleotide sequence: TGTGCCAGCAGCCTCCTGGCCGGGACCGCGAACACCGGGGAGCTGTTTTTT. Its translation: CASSLLAGTANTGELFF.

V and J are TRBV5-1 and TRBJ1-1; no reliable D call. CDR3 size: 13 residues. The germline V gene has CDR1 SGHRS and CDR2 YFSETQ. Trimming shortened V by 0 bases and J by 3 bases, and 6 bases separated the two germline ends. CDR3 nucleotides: TGCGCCAGCAGCTTGGCGGCCGACACTGAAGCTTTCTTT. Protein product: CASSLAADTEAFF.